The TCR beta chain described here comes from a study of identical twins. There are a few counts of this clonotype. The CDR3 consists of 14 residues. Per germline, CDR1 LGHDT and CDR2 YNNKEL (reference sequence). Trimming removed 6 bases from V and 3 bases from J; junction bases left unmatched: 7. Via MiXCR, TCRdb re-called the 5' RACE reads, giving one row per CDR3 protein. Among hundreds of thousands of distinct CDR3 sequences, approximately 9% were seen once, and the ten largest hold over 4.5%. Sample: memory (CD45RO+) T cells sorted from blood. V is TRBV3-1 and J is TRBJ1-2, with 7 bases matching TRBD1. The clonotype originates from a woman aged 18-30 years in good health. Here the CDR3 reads CASRSRQGHYGYTF. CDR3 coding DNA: TGTGCCAGCAGATCGCGACAGGGACACTATGGCTACACCTTC.